The source of this T cell receptor beta chain is a study of T cell clones after liver transplantation. Study as a whole: At least one year of complete immunosuppression withdrawal without enzymes over twice normal defined tolerance.

V was cut by 3 bases and J by 0 bases, with 11 bases left in between. CDR1 LNHDA and CDR2 SQIVND come from the germline V gene (reference sequence). This CDR3 has 15 residues. Here immunoSEQ multiplex PCR was the method, and the copy in TCRdb shows in-frame clones only, minus some. The sample comprises thousands of clones, around three quarters of which are singletons, and 37% rests with the top ten. This chain connects TRBV19 to TRBJ1-1; D is ambiguous. The input for sequencing was CD8+ T cells from blood, taken 24 months after liver transplant. This sequence was found in a human patient who received a liver transplant. The graft donor may have given rise to some T cells. The CDR3 sequence: CASSIEWSMNTEAFF. CDR3 DNA: TGTGCCAGTAGTATCGAGTGGAGCATGAACACTGAAGCTTTCTTT.